The next 32 T cell receptor beta chains were all read from a single sample in a study of T-cell memory formation after mild COVID-19. MiXCR was run by TCRdb on the 5' RACE reads, yielding one entry per CDR3 protein. The sample includes hundreds of thousands of distinct CDR3 sequences, more than 15% of them seen just once. Sequencing was carried out using PBMCs or a T cell subset sorted from them (not recorded which). Receptors were obtained from a man aged 18 to 30 who had mild COVID-19 (a few samples of this study predate the infection). Cell type and time point are not known.

This chain connects TRBV7-3 to TRBJ2-1; 10 nucleotides match TRBD2. Germline V gene lookup returns CDR1 SGHTA and CDR2 FQGTGA. The CDR3 sequence is 17 residues long. V gave up 2 bases and J gave up 7 bases; unmatched junction bases: 11. CDR3 protein: CASSLSRIAGGWNEQFF. CDR3 coding DNA: TGTGCCAGCAGCTTATCACGGATAGCGGGGGGCTGGAATGAGCAGTTCTTC.

This clonotype was seen once. The rearrangement uses TRBV20-1 and TRBJ2-2; 13 bases are shared with TRBD2. Germline CDR1 and CDR2: DFQATT and SNEGSKA (reference sequence). V shed 1 base, J shed 2 bases, and the junction held 4 bases outside the gene matches. This CDR3 comprises 17 residues. The chain's CDR3 is CSARATSGGANTGELFF. In nucleotides, the CDR3 is TGCAGTGCTAGAGCCACTAGCGGGGGGGCTAACACCGGGGAGCTGTTTTTT.

V usage is TRBV7-2 and J usage is TRBJ1-3; D gene uncertain. The germline V gene has CDR1 SGHTA and CDR2 FQGNSA. This CDR3 contains 13 residues. V lost 7 bases, J lost 2 bases, and 9 bases lay in between. The CDR3 region has the DNA TGTGCCAGCATCCCCAGTCCTGGAAACACCATATATTTT. Amino acid sequence: CASIPSPGNTIYF. The full variable domain, its missing parts supplied by reference TRBV7-2 and TRBJ1-3, is GAGVSQSPSNKVTEKGKDVELRCDPISGHTALYWYRQSLGQGLEFLIYFQGNSAPDKSGLPSDRFSAERTGGSVSTLTIQRTQQEDSAVYLCASIPSPGNTIYFGEGSWLTVV.

This clonotype occurred many times. The chain recombines TRBV12-3 or TRBV12-4 with TRBJ1-2, with D uncertain. The CDR3 has 14 amino acids. V shed 3 bases and J shed 0 bases, with 8 bases lying between them. The CDR3 DNA follows: TGTGCCAGCAGTTTGGCAGGTTCTAACTATGGCTACACCTTC. Amino acid sequence: CASSLAGSNYGYTF.

This clonotype was detected only a few times. This chain connects TRBV29-1 to TRBJ2-1, with D tentatively TRBD1 or TRBD2 (5 bases each). Trimming pared 4 bases from V and 8 bases from J, leaving 18 bases between. The CDR3 extends over 14 amino acids. The V gene's germline CDR1 is SQVTM and CDR2 ANQGSEA. CDR3 residues: CSVGGRSSVDEQFF. The CDR3 coding sequence is TGCAGCGTTGGGGGACGATCGTCGGTGGATGAGCAGTTCTTC.

V gene TRBV24-1 combines with J gene TRBJ2-3; 8 positions agree with TRBD2. Germline values: CDR1 KGHDR, CDR2 SFDVKD. The CDR3 is 16 residues long. Trimming took 4 bases from V and 4 from J; bases not matched to a gene: 9. CDR3 bases: TGTGCCACCAGTGACCGGCGGGGGGCCCTCCCAGATACGCAGTATTTT. It yields the protein CATSDRRGALPDTQYF.

The V gene is TRBV28, the J gene TRBJ1-5; a weak D match, TRBD1 (6 bases). CDR1 and CDR2 from the germline V gene are MDHEN and SYDVKM. Trimming took 7 bases from V and 1 from J, leaving 11 bases between them. The CDR3 loop spans 14 amino acids. In DNA, the CDR3 is TGTGCCAGCAATCCTGACAGGAGCAATCAGCCCCAGCATTTT. It is translated as CASNPDRSNQPQHF.

This clonotype showed up just a few times. The genes are TRBV5-1 and TRBJ2-2; D could derive from TRBD1 or TRBD2 (5 bases each). CDR1 is SGHRS, CDR2 YFSETQ, per germline. This CDR3 comprises 15 residues. The V end lost 4 bases, the J end lost 6 bases, and 16 bases lay between the germline ends. The CDR3: CASSIGGVAAGELFF. The CDR3 bases are TGCGCCAGCAGCATTGGGGGAGTGGCCGCCGGGGAGCTGTTTTTT.

Notes on this clonotype: The CDR3 end shows no conserved phenylalanine or tryptophan, and so a read error is likely. The chain has TRBV12-3 or TRBV12-4 and TRBJ2-7; D unresolved. V lost 3 bases, J lost 6 bases, and 6 bases lay in between. This CDR3 is 11 amino acids long. CDR3 loop: CASSFSSEQYL. CDR3 in DNA: TGTGCCAGCAGTTTTTCAAGCGAGCAGTACCTC.

This clonotype has a handful of counts. In DNA, the CDR3 is TGCAGTGCTAGGCAAGGGGGGCCCACAGATACGCAGTATTTT. This encodes CSARQGGPTDTQYF. The chain couples TRBV20-1 to TRBJ2-3; D may match TRBD1 or TRBD2 (6 bases each). V was clipped by 3 bases and J by 2 bases, with 12 bases between them. CDR3 length: 14 residues. Germline lookup yields CDR1 DFQATT and CDR2 SNEGSKA (reference sequence).

V usage is TRBV24-1 and J usage is TRBJ2-2; D not certain. Deletions cut 6 bases from V and 1 base from J, with 5 bases between. The length of the CDR3 is 13 residues. Germline V gives CDR1 KGHDR, CDR2 SFDVKD. CDR3 sequence (DNA): TGTGCCACCAGTTACCAGAACACCGGGGAGCTGTTTTTT. This encodes CATSYQNTGELFF.

This clonotype was seen a few times. The chain is built from TRBV6-5 and TRBJ1-1, with D unresolved. The germline V and J ends were trimmed by 2 bases and 4 bases, with 8 bases remaining between them. Germline V lookup: CDR1 MNHEY, CDR2 SVGAGI. The CDR3 spans 13 residues. CDR3 sequence: CASSYGLATEAFF. In nucleotides, the CDR3 is TGTGCCAGCAGTTACGGGTTGGCCACTGAAGCTTTCTTT.

In this sample, this clonotype turned up a few times. The chain joins TRBV10-3 to TRBJ2-7, with 7 bases aligning to TRBD1. The V gene end was trimmed by 6 bases and the J gene end by 7 bases; junction bases not matched to a gene: 3. The CDR3 has 11 residues. Germline assignment: CDR1 ENHRY and CDR2 SYGVKD. This CDR3 is CAIRTGTEQYF. The DNA of the CDR3 is TGTGCCATCAGGACAGGGACAGAGCAGTACTTC.

This chain joins TRBV4-3 and TRBJ1-5; 8 nucleotides agree with TRBD1. CDR1 is LGHNA and CDR2 is YSLEER in the germline V gene. The V gene end was trimmed by 0 bases and the J gene end by 7 bases; junction bases not matched to a gene: 5. There are 15 residues in the CDR3. In DNA form, the CDR3 reads TGCGCCAGCAGCCAAGAGTCAGGGGGCGGACAGCCCCAGCATTTT. Its translation is CASSQESGGGQPQHF.

This clonotype was seen a handful of times. This chain uses TRBV5-1 with TRBJ1-5; D is possibly TRBD1 (5 bases). The germline V gene encodes CDR1 SGHRS and CDR2 YFSETQ. CDR3 length equals 14 residues. Trimming took 3 bases from V and 5 from J, leaving 12 bases between them. The CDR3 loop is CASSYTTGDQPQHF. The CDR3 DNA sequence: TGCGCCAGCAGCTACACGACGGGGGATCAGCCCCAGCATTTT.

A few counts support this clonotype. The V and J genes are TRBV12-3 or TRBV12-4 and TRBJ1-5; TRBD1 is a possible D gene (5 bases). V gave up 7 bases and J gave up 0 bases, with 7 bases separating them. The CDR3 contains 13 residues. Here the CDR3 reads CASTGTSNQPQHF. The CDR3, as DNA: TGTGCCAGCACTGGGACTAGCAATCAGCCCCAGCATTTT.

A few counts support this clonotype. This chain connects TRBV7-3 to TRBJ2-1; the match to TRBD1 covers 8 bases. The CDR3 covers 15 residues. Trimming at V came to 3 bases and at J to 2 bases, leaving 3 bases not matched to a gene. Germline V lookup: CDR1 SGHTA, CDR2 FQGTGA. The CDR3 here is CASSFQQGAYNEQFF. The CDR3, as DNA: TGTGCCAGCAGCTTTCAACAGGGGGCCTACAATGAGCAGTTCTTC.

The J gene is TRBJ2-3, the V gene TRBV19, with 10 bases aligning to TRBD2. This CDR3 comprises 15 residues. V lost 6 bases to trimming and J lost 6 bases; unmatched junction nucleotides: 9. In germline, CDR1 is LNHDA, CDR2 SQIVND (reference sequence). DNA of the CDR3: TGTGCCAGTAGCGCATCTAGCGGGGGTGGGGATACGCAGTATTTT. This encodes CASSASSGGGDTQYF.

This rearrangement joins TRBV2 to TRBJ1-5; 7 nucleotides match TRBD1. Germline lookup yields CDR1 SNHLY and CDR2 FYNNEI. V shed 4 bases, J shed 2 bases, and the junction held 5 bases outside the gene matches. The CDR3 consists of 15 residues. The CDR3 DNA is TGTGCCAGCAGTGCCGGACAGGCAGGCAATCAGCCCCAGCATTTT. Translation: CASSAGQAGNQPQHF.

This clonotype has only a few counts. V is TRBV27 and J is TRBJ2-4, with D perhaps assigned TRBD1 or TRBD2 (5 bases each). CDR1 is MNHEY and CDR2 is SMNVEV in the germline V gene (reference sequence). The ends were cut back, 4 bases at V and 1 base at J, with 20 bases in the middle. The CDR3 length is 18 residues. This CDR3 reads CASSSLGRGLVAKNIQYF. The CDR3 bases are TGTGCCAGCAGTTCCCTGGGGCGAGGGTTGGTGGCCAAAAACATTCAGTACTTC.

The chain links TRBV9 to TRBJ1-1; D might be TRBD1 (6 bases). With 2 bases removed from V and 5 bases from J, the gap between germline ends came to 13 bases. The germline CDR1 and CDR2 sequences are SGDLS and YYNGEE. The CDR3 contains 14 residues. CDR3 sequence (DNA): TGTGCCAGCAGCGTTAGACAGGTCCCTACTGAAGCTTTCTTT. This encodes CASSVRQVPTEAFF.

The chain carries TRBV10-3 and TRBJ2-6; 8 bases align to TRBD1. The ends lost 3 bases at V and 2 bases at J; junction bases unmatched: 3. CDR3 size: 16 residues. CDR1 and CDR2 (germline): ENHRY, SYGVKD. The CDR3 nucleotides read TGTGCCATCAGTGACTCAGGGGGCGCTGGGGCCAACGTCCTGACTTTC. Protein product: CAISDSGGAGANVLTF.

Only a few counts were recorded for this clonotype. This chain links TRBV20-1 with TRBJ2-7, with D unclear. This CDR3 comprises 14 residues. From germline, CDR1 is DFQATT and CDR2 SNEGSKA (reference sequence). V was shortened by 5 bases and J by 3 bases, with 17 bases between the two germline ends. The CDR3 protein is CSAQSIDSYYEQYV. CDR3 DNA: TGCAGTGCTCAATCGATCGACTCATACTACGAGCAGTACGTC.

The rearrangement uses TRBV7-9 and TRBJ2-4; D remains unclear. The V and J ends lost 1 base and 6 bases respectively, with 10 bases between them. The germline V gene has CDR1 SEHNR and CDR2 FQNEAQ (reference sequence). The CDR3 contains 14 residues. CDR3 amino acids: CASSLEWLGNIQYF. The DNA of the CDR3 is TGTGCCAGCAGCTTAGAGTGGTTGGGAAACATTCAGTACTTC.

The V call is TRBV6-2 or TRBV6-3, the J call TRBJ2-1; 7 bases are a match to TRBD1. The CDR3 contains 15 residues. With V trimmed by 5 bases and J by 6 bases, 10 bases remained unmatched. Germline CDR1 MNHEY, CDR2 SVGEGT. The CDR3 sequence is CASSLTPGQPNEQFF. DNA for the CDR3: TGTGCCAGCAGTCTGACTCCGGGACAGCCCAATGAGCAGTTCTTC.

The chain links TRBV7-2 to TRBJ1-3; the D is unclear. The CDR3 spans 15 residues. The germline gives CDR1 SGHTA, CDR2 FQGNSA. The V end was cut by 3 bases, the J end by 0 bases, with 9 bases between. The CDR3 loop is CASSLGNSSGNTIYF. CDR3 coding DNA: TGTGCCAGCAGCTTGGGGAACAGCTCTGGAAACACCATATATTTT. Looking up the rest from reference TRBV7-2 and TRBJ1-3 gives the full variable domain: GAGVSQSPSNKVTEKGKDVELRCDPISGHTALYWYRQSLGQGLEFLIYFQGNSAPDKSGLPSDRFSAERTGGSVSTLTIQRTQQEDSAVYLCASSLGNSSGNTIYFGEGSWLTVV.

This clonotype is labeled medium-sized (0.01 to 0.1%). CDR3 DNA: TGTGCCAGCAGATACCTAGCGGAGGGGGGGCACAATGAGCAGTTCTTC. Protein: CASRYLAEGGHNEQFF. The chain recombines TRBV6-2 or TRBV6-3 with TRBJ2-1, with D perhaps TRBD2 (7 bases). Per the germline V gene, CDR1 is MNHEY and CDR2 is SVGEGT. Trimming shortened V by 6 bases and J by 5 bases, and 20 bases separated the two germline ends. The CDR3 consists of 16 residues.

V usage is TRBV7-6 and J usage is TRBJ2-7; D gene uncertain. V shed 1 base and J shed 2 bases, with 15 bases lying between them. The CDR3 is made up of 16 amino acids. Germline CDR1 is SGHVS and CDR2 is FNYEAQ. In DNA, the CDR3 is TGTGCCAGCAGCTTAGGGGGAAATAGGATGACCTACGAGCAGTACTTC. Translation gives CASSLGGNRMTYEQYF.

The rearrangement links TRBV6-2 or TRBV6-3 to TRBJ2-5; D gene unclear. V shed 6 bases and J shed 1 base, with 9 bases lying between them. The CDR3 is 13 residues long. Per the germline V gene, CDR1 is MNHEY and CDR2 is SVGEGT. CDR3 region: CASRPDAQETQYF. Here the CDR3 DNA reads TGTGCCAGCAGACCGGACGCCCAAGAGACCCAGTACTTC.

The CDR3 reads CASRPHRGEAGELFF. CDR3 sequence (DNA): TGTGCCAGCAGGCCCCACAGGGGGGAAGCCGGGGAGCTGTTTTTT. J is TRBJ2-2 and V is TRBV6-6, with 8 bases matching TRBD1. V was clipped by 6 bases and J by 6 bases; unmatched bases: 9. Germline V lookup: CDR1 MNHNY, CDR2 SVGAGI (reference sequence). The CDR3 length is 15 residues.

This chain joins TRBV10-3 and TRBJ1-5; no definite D call. Germline V gene data show CDR1 as ENHRY and CDR2 as SYGVKD. The CDR3 loop spans 12 amino acids. V shed 9 bases and J shed 3 bases, with 9 bases lying between them. DNA for the CDR3: TGTGCCATACGAGGCGACAATCAGCCCCAGCATTTT. This encodes CAIRGDNQPQHF.

CDR3 bases: TGTGCCAGCAGCCTTCGCAGGCACGAAAAACTGTTTTTT. This sequence encodes CASSLRRHEKLFF. The chain employs TRBV7-6 and TRBJ1-4; D call uncertain. Trimming stripped 5 bases from V and 8 bases from J, with 12 bases between. CDR1 and CDR2 (germline): SGHVS, FNYEAQ. This CDR3 comprises 13 residues.